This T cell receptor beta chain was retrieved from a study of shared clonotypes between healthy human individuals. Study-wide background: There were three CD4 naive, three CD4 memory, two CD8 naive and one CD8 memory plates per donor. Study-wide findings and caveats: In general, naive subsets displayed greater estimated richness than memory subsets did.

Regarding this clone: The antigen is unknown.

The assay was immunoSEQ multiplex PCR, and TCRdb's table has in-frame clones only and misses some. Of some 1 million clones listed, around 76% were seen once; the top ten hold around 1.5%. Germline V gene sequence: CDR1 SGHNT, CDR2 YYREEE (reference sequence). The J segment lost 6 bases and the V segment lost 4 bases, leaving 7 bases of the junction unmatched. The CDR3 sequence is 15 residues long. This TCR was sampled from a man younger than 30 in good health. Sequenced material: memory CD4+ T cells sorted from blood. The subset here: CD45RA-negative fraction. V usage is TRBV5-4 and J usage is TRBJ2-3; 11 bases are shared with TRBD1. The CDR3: CASSTGQGALDTQYF. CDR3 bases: TGTGCCAGCAGCACAGGACAGGGGGCCCTCGATACGCAGTATTTT.